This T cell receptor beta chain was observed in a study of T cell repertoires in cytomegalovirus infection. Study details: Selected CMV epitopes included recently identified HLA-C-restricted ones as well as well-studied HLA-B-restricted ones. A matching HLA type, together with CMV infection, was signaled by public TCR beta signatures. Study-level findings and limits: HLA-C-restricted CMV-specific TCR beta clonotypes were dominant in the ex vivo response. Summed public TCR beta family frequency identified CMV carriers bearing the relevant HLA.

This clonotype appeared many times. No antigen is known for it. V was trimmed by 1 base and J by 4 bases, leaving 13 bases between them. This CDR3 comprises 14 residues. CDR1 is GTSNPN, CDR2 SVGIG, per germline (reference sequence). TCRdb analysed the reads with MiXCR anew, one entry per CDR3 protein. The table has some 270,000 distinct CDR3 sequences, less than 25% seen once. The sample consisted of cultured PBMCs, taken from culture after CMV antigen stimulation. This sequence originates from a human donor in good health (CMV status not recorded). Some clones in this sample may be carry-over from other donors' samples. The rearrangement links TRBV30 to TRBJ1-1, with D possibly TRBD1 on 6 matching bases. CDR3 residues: CAWSGGGRGTEAFF. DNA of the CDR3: TGTGCCTGGAGTGGGGGGGGGCGAGGCACTGAAGCTTTCTTT.